One sample yielded the 23 T cell receptor beta chains listed below, sequenced in a study of blood T cells in healthy people across ages. Alongside a J-beta primer mix, a sample-barcoded 5' primer served in a second PCR lasting roughly 6 to 11 cycles. TCRdb reprocessed the 5' RACE reads via MiXCR and lists one record per CDR3 protein. The sample holds 910,000 or so distinct CDR3 sequences; 45% to 60% are singletons and the top ten take around a fifth. The specimen was blood. The receptors derive from an older woman in good health.

The chain carries TRBV5-5 and TRBJ2-7, with D uncertain. The CDR3 length is 15 residues. Trimming shortened V by 0 bases and J by 3 bases, and 13 bases separated the two germline ends. Germline assignment: CDR1 SGHKS and CDR2 YYEKEE (reference sequence). Here the CDR3 reads CASSLAASGFYEQYF. CDR3 DNA sequence: TGTGCCAGCAGCTTGGCAGCTTCTGGCTTCTACGAGCAGTACTTC.

This chain links TRBV7-2 with TRBJ2-7, with D possibly TRBD2 on 5 matching bases. This CDR3 comprises 15 residues. The germline V and J ends were trimmed by 5 bases and 0 bases, with 14 bases remaining between them. Germline CDR1 SGHTA, CDR2 FQGNSA. The CDR3 reads CASSMSTGISYEQYF. The CDR3 DNA sequence: TGTGCCAGCAGCATGAGTACCGGGATCTCCTACGAGCAGTACTTC.

This clonotype turned up a few times. This chain joins TRBV7-2 and TRBJ2-7; 7 bases are a match to TRBD2. Trimming at V came to 0 bases and at J to 3 bases, leaving 5 bases not matched to a gene. Germline loops: CDR1 SGHTA, CDR2 FQGNSA. CDR3 length: 15 residues. This CDR3 reads CASSLAGSGNYEQYF. The CDR3 DNA follows: TGTGCCAGCAGCTTAGCGGGAAGCGGGAACTACGAGCAGTACTTC.

This clonotype has ten or more counts. The rearrangement uses TRBV5-1 and TRBJ2-3; 11 bases fit TRBD2. The junction had 8 bases not matched to a gene; V was cut back by 5 bases and J by 6 bases. The CDR3 sequence is 15 residues long. The V gene's germline CDR1 is SGHRS and CDR2 YFSETQ. The CDR3 here is CASSPLAGGGDTQYF. Written as DNA, the CDR3 is TGCGCCAGCAGTCCTCTAGCGGGAGGAGGCGATACGCAGTATTTT.

This chain links TRBV20-1 with TRBJ2-7, with TRBD2 identical over 13 bases. The V gene end was trimmed by 0 bases and the J gene end by 2 bases; junction bases not matched to a gene: 10. The germline gives CDR1 DFQATT, CDR2 SNEGSKA (reference sequence). This CDR3 is built from 18 residues. The CDR3 loop is CSARDRTGTSGTAYEQYF. CDR3 DNA sequence: TGCAGTGCTAGAGATCGCACCGGGACTAGCGGGACGGCCTACGAGCAGTACTTC.

V is TRBV7-2 and J is TRBJ2-1; D might be TRBD2 (7 bases). The CDR3 sequence is 14 residues long. V lost 7 bases to trimming and J lost 7 bases, with 17 bases between them. CDR1 is SGHTA and CDR2 is FQGNSA in the germline V gene. The CDR3 reads CASNPWGGGNEQFF. The CDR3 DNA reads TGTGCCAGCAACCCTTGGGGAGGGGGAAATGAGCAGTTCTTC.

On this clonotype: Germline is not matched at one junction end, which may reflect a read error. The V gene is TRBV12-3 or TRBV12-4, the J gene TRBJ2-7; no clear D. The length of the CDR3 is 11 residues. The CDR3 sequence is CASGQQETQCF. The DNA for the CDR3 is TGTGCCAGCGGCCAACAAGAGACCCAGTGCTTC.

The V gene is TRBV6-5, the J gene TRBJ2-1, with 8 bases lining up with TRBD2. Germline V gives CDR1 MNHEY, CDR2 SVGAGI. Trimming took 6 bases from V and 7 from J; bases not matched to a gene: 11. This CDR3 spans 15 amino acids. In nucleotides, the CDR3 is TGTGCCAGCAGACGACGTAGCGGGACGGGTAATGAGCAGTTCTTC. Protein sequence: CASRRRSGTGNEQFF.

The chain joins TRBV4-2 to TRBJ2-3, with TRBD2 matching over 10 bases. V shed 0 bases and J 3 bases; nucleotides not matched to a gene: 6. This CDR3 is built from 17 residues. The germline V gene has CDR1 LGHNA and CDR2 YNFKEQ. The CDR3: CASSQDRASGSTDTQYF. The CDR3 nucleotides are TGTGCCAGCAGCCAAGATCGGGCTAGCGGGAGTACAGATACGCAGTATTTT.

The chain employs TRBV5-5 and TRBJ2-7; 7 nucleotides line up with TRBD2. CDR1 and CDR2 (germline): SGHKS, YYEKEE (reference sequence). There are 15 residues in the CDR3. V was pared by 1 base and J by 1 base, with 5 bases of the junction left unmatched. In nucleotides, the CDR3 is TGTGCCAGCAGCTTGACCACTAGCGTATCCTACGAGCAGTACTTC. This gives the protein CASSLTTSVSYEQYF.

The V and J genes are TRBV7-6 and TRBJ2-1, with TRBD2 as a possible D gene (5 bases). Looked up from germline, CDR1 is SGHVS and CDR2 is FNYEAQ. V was cut by 1 base and J by 6 bases, with 10 bases left in between. This CDR3 is 14 amino acids long. The CDR3 reads CASSLGTGINEQFF. CDR3 bases: TGTGCCAGCAGCTTAGGGACGGGGATCAATGAGCAGTTCTTC.

This clonotype was observed a few times. The gene calls are TRBV4-1 and TRBJ2-4; D is perhaps TRBD2 (5 bases). The CDR3 is made up of 18 amino acids. Germline V gene lookup returns CDR1 MGHRA and CDR2 YSYEKL. With 0 bases removed from V and 2 bases from J, the gap between germline ends came to 17 bases. CDR3: CASSQDFGLRETKNIQYF. CDR3 in DNA: TGCGCCAGCAGCCAAGATTTTGGTTTGAGGGAAACCAAAAACATTCAGTACTTC.

This clonotype was observed a single time. The J gene is TRBJ1-2, the V gene TRBV21-1. TRBV21-1 is shown as a pseudogene. The CDR3 loop spans 11 amino acids. As DNA, the CDR3 is TGTGCCAGCAAAGGGCTCTATGGCTACACCTTC. This translates into CASKGLYGYTF.

This clonotype was recorded only once. J is TRBJ2-5 and V is TRBV29-1, with a tentative D call TRBD1 (5 bases). The CDR3 has 15 amino acids. V was cut by 6 bases and J by 3 bases, with 20 bases left in between. CDR1 SQVTM and CDR2 ANQGSEA come from the germline V gene. CDR3 bases: TGCAGCGTGCCCACCGACGCGAGGACAAAAGAGACCCAGTACTTC. It specifies CSVPTDARTKETQYF.

The chain carries TRBV5-6 and TRBJ1-2; D is unresolved. Germline V CDR1 and CDR2: SGHDT, YYEEEE. V lost 4 bases to trimming and J lost 7 bases, with 14 bases between them. CDR3 size: 13 residues. The CDR3 is CASSPSIGVGYTF. The DNA of the CDR3 is TGTGCCAGCAGCCCGAGTATTGGGGTTGGCTACACCTTC.

The chain combines TRBV12-3 or TRBV12-4 with TRBJ2-2; D is unresolved. Between the trimmed V and J ends, which lost 4 bases and 2 bases, there was a span of 8 bases. The CDR3 loop spans 14 amino acids. CDR3 sequence: CASSYAENTGELFF. The CDR3 region has the DNA TGTGCCAGCAGTTACGCAGAAAACACCGGGGAGCTGTTTTTT.

This chain uses TRBV7-9 with TRBJ1-1; no definite D call. Germline V gene data show CDR1 as SEHNR and CDR2 as FQNEAQ (reference sequence). Deletions cut 8 bases from V and 0 bases from J, with 10 bases between. CDR3 size: 13 residues. The CDR3 sequence is CASVWVMNTEAFF. CDR3 DNA: TGTGCCAGCGTGTGGGTCATGAACACTGAAGCTTTCTTT.

The J gene is TRBJ2-7, the V gene TRBV20-1, with TRBD2 identical over 7 bases. Germline V gives CDR1 DFQATT, CDR2 SNEGSKA (reference sequence). This CDR3 has 14 amino acids. The V segment lost 6 bases and the J segment 2 bases; nucleotides outside the gene matches: 10. CDR3: CSASTSGGTYEQYF. CDR3 in DNA: TGCAGTGCCTCGACCTCGGGGGGTACCTACGAGCAGTACTTC.

The chain links TRBV9 to TRBJ2-3; TRBD2 agrees at 7 bases. The germline gives CDR1 SGDLS, CDR2 YYNGEE. The CDR3 is 16 residues long. J gave up 4 bases and V 0 bases, and 8 bases lay outside the gene matches. CDR3: CASSVEGGLSADTQYF. CDR3 nucleotide sequence: TGTGCCAGCAGCGTAGAGGGAGGGCTGAGCGCAGATACGCAGTATTTT.

This clonotype was seen only a few times. The V call is TRBV15, the J call TRBJ2-2; perhaps TRBD2 as D (6 bases). The CDR3 consists of 15 residues. Trimming left V 8 bases short and J 5 bases short, with 18 bases between. Germline CDR1 reads LNHNV; CDR2 reads YYDKDF (reference sequence). This CDR3 is CATRLSGAITGELFF. CDR3 nucleotide sequence: TGTGCCACCCGCCTTAGCGGAGCGATAACCGGGGAGCTGTTTTTT.

V is TRBV7-9 and J is TRBJ2-7; TRBD1 matches at 7 bases. This CDR3 is 14 amino acids long. Germline assignment: CDR1 SEHNR and CDR2 FQNEAQ (reference sequence). V lost 5 bases, J lost 7 bases, and 11 bases stayed unmatched. The CDR3 loop reads CASSPPGQLNEQYF. CDR3 DNA sequence: TGTGCCAGCAGCCCCCCGGGACAGCTGAATGAGCAGTACTTC. Variable domain in full (rest from reference TRBV7-9 and TRBJ2-7): DTGVSQNPRHKITKRGQNVTFRCDPISEHNRLYWYRQTLGQGPEFLTYFQNEAQLEKSRLLSDRFSAERPKGSFSTLEIQRTEQGDSAMYLCASSPPGQLNEQYFGPGTRLTVT.

This clonotype was seen a few times. The chain carries TRBV5-1 and TRBJ2-7; 9 nucleotides align to TRBD2. From germline, CDR1 is SGHRS and CDR2 YFSETQ. The CDR3 runs 16 residues. V dropped 4 bases and J dropped 5; count of bases not matched to a gene: 13. The CDR3 region is CASSPPGTSRINEQYF. In DNA form, the CDR3 reads TGCGCCAGCAGCCCACCCGGGACTAGCAGGATCAACGAGCAGTACTTC.

The table lists this clonotype with a few counts. V gene TRBV5-1 combines with J gene TRBJ2-1, with unresolved D. CDR1 is SGHRS, CDR2 YFSETQ, per germline. The CDR3 totals 14 residues. The V gene lost 0 bases and the J gene lost 3 bases, with 7 bases spanning the gap. DNA for the CDR3: TGCGCCAGCAGCTTGGGCGACGTCTACAATGAGCAGTTCTTC. Its protein is CASSLGDVYNEQFF.